Each of the 18 T cell receptor beta chains below was sequenced from the same sample in a study of vaccination effects on CD4 cells after COVID-19. Expansion of antigen-specific CD4+ T cells with viral peptide pools was carried out by the ViraFEST assay before sequencing. With more than nine days of culture completed, CD4+ T cells were isolated. None of the vaccinated had previously contracted SARS-CoV-2, and their nucleocapsid antibodies tested negative. TCRdb's copy holds only in-frame clones and misses some; the assay was immunoSEQ multiplex PCR. The table has 41,000 or so clones, 77% seen once. Antigens for these TCRs are unknown. Sequences were derived from CD4+ T cells from PBMCs cultured with HCoV-NL63 spike peptides, sampled before COVID-19 vaccination. The source is a human donor who received a COVID-19 vaccine.

The gene calls are TRBV12-3 or TRBV12-4 and TRBJ1-5; D possibly corresponds to TRBD1 (5 bases). This CDR3 has 13 amino acids. V was cut by 11 bases and J by 0 bases, with 11 bases left in between. DNA of the CDR3: TGTGCCTCACGAGGGGATAGCAATCAGCCCCAGCATTTT. It encodes CASRGDSNQPQHF.

The chain links TRBV11-1 to TRBJ2-7, with 8 bases matching TRBD2. The CDR3 consists of 15 residues. J lost 2 bases, V lost 2 bases, and 5 bases had no gene match. Germline V gene data show CDR1 as SGHAT and CDR2 as FQDESV (reference sequence). The CDR3 loop is CASSLFSGVTYEQYV. Written as DNA, the CDR3 is TGTGCCAGCAGCTTATTTAGCGGGGTCACCTACGAGCAGTACGTC.

This chain connects TRBV23-1 to TRBJ1-6, with a tentative D call TRBD1 (6 bases). TRBV23-1 is an ORF; its function is uncertain. There are 16 residues in the CDR3. Trimming stripped 4 bases from V and 6 bases from J, with 16 bases between. CDR3 loop: CASSRVGGLVNSPLHF. The CDR3 DNA reads as TGCGCCAGCAGTCGTGTCGGGGGGCTAGTTAATTCACCCCTCCACTTT.

The chain is built from TRBV18 and TRBJ1-2; D not resolved. The germline V gene has CDR1 KGHSH and CDR2 LQKENI. This CDR3 is 14 amino acids long. V gave up 3 bases and J gave up 8 bases, with 16 bases separating them. The CDR3: CASSPAREGWGYTF. Here the CDR3 DNA reads TGTGCCAGCTCACCCGCCCGAGAGGGATGGGGCTACACCTTC.

The chain recombines TRBV7-2 with TRBJ1-2; D not certain. CDR1 and CDR2 (germline): SGHTA, FQGNSA. V was shortened by 3 bases and J by 2 bases, with 1 base between the two germline ends. This CDR3 region has 11 residues. Written as DNA, the CDR3 is TGTGCCAGCAGCTTGAACTATGGCTACACCTTC. Protein sequence: CASSLNYGYTF.

The chain combines TRBV30 with TRBJ1-4; D remains unclear. CDR1 GTSNPN and CDR2 SVGIG come from the germline V gene (reference sequence). V was clipped by 1 base and J by 0 bases, with 6 bases between them. CDR3 size: 14 residues. The CDR3 DNA reads TGTGCCTGGAGTGCTCAAGCAACTAATGAAAAACTGTTTTTT. Translating gives CAWSAQATNEKLFF.

V and J are TRBV5-1 and TRBJ2-3; D is unresolved. The V gene lost 5 bases and the J gene lost 0 bases, with 10 bases spanning the gap. The V gene's germline CDR1 is SGHRS and CDR2 YFSETQ. This CDR3 is built from 14 residues. CDR3 sequence: CASRDGSSTDTQYF. CDR3 bases: TGCGCCAGCAGGGACGGATCTAGCACAGATACGCAGTATTTT.

The V gene is TRBV5-1, the J gene TRBJ1-4; tentative D call: TRBD1 (6 bases). Deletions cut 4 bases from V and 4 bases from J, with 11 bases between. The CDR3 spans 14 residues. Germline V gene sequence: CDR1 SGHRS, CDR2 YFSETQ. CDR3 residues: CASSTGQLNEKLFF. In DNA form, the CDR3 reads TGCGCCAGCAGCACCGGACAGCTTAATGAAAAACTGTTTTTT.

In this sample, this clone turned up a few times. This chain connects TRBV28 to TRBJ1-4; D not resolved. Germline V gene sequence: CDR1 MDHEN, CDR2 SYDVKM. The CDR3 consists of 15 residues. V shed 1 base and J shed 4 bases, with 10 bases lying between them. This CDR3 reads CASSLSPGRNEKLFF. The CDR3 bases are TGTGCCAGCAGTTTATCCCCCGGCCGTAATGAAAAACTGTTTTTT.

The chain couples TRBV19 to TRBJ1-5, with D tentatively TRBD1 (6 bases). V was clipped by 6 bases and J by 4 bases, with 19 bases between them. This CDR3 region has 16 residues. Germline V gene sequence: CDR1 LNHDA, CDR2 SQIVND (reference sequence). The CDR3 DNA reads as TGTGCCAGTAGCCCAGTACCCGGACAGAGGAATCAGCCCCAGCATTTT. Translated: CASSPVPGQRNQPQHF.

The chain has TRBV12-5 and TRBJ1-6; D unresolved. The germline gives CDR1 LGHNT, CDR2 FRNRAP. This CDR3 spans 16 amino acids. Trimming took off 0 bases at V and 7 bases at J, with 13 bases between the two ends. CDR3 sequence reads: CASGLVGSKVNSPLHF. Written as DNA, the CDR3 is TGTGCTAGTGGTTTGGTTGGATCAAAAGTAAATTCACCCCTCCACTTT. The variable domain in full, with the rest retrieved from reference TRBV12-5 and TRBJ1-6, is DARVTQTPRHKVTEMGQEVTMRCQPILGHNTVFWYRQTMMQGLELLAYFRNRAPLDDSGMPKDRFSAEMPDATLATLKIQPSEPRDSAVYFCASGLVGSKVNSPLHFGNGTRLTVT.

The chain couples TRBV6-1 to TRBJ1-6; D perhaps matches TRBD1 (6 bases). V lost 1 base and J lost 4, with 11 bases in between. Germline assignment: CDR1 MNHNS and CDR2 SASEGT. There are 16 residues in the CDR3. This CDR3 is CASSEERGSYNSPLHF. DNA for the CDR3: TGTGCCAGCAGTGAAGAGAGGGGGAGTTATAATTCACCCCTCCACTTT.

The chain employs TRBV25-1 and TRBJ2-3, with 9 bases matching TRBD1. Germline CDR1 and CDR2: MGHDK and SYGVNS. V dropped 5 bases and J dropped 3; count of bases not matched to a gene: 3. The CDR3 has 14 amino acids. The CDR3 sequence: CASSLGQGTDTQYF. DNA for the CDR3: TGTGCCAGCAGTCTAGGACAGGGGACAGATACGCAGTATTTT. The complete variable domain, with remaining parts taken from reference TRBV25-1 and TRBJ2-3, reads EADIYQTPRYLVIGTGKKITLECSQTMGHDKMYWYQQDPGMELHLIHYSYGVNSTEKGDLSSESTVSRIRTEHFPLTLESARPSHTSQYLCASSLGQGTDTQYFGPGTRLTVL.

Only one count was recorded for this clone. The chain carries TRBV5-6 and TRBJ1-1, with 9 bases aligning to TRBD1. Per the germline V gene, CDR1 is SGHDT and CDR2 is YYEEEE. CDR3 length: 15 residues. J was trimmed by 2 bases and V by 3 bases; bases with no gene match: 5. The CDR3 loop reads CASSSPGQGNTEAFF. The CDR3 nucleotides are TGTGCCAGCAGCTCCCCGGGACAGGGCAACACTGAAGCTTTCTTT.

The rearrangement links TRBV6-5 to TRBJ1-5; perhaps TRBD1 as D (6 bases). The CDR3 runs to 13 residues. Per the germline V gene, CDR1 is MNHEY and CDR2 is SVGAGI. V gave up 0 bases and J gave up 11 bases, with 11 bases separating them. CDR3 sequence: CASSYSRGETQHF. For the CDR3, the DNA is TGTGCCAGCAGTTACTCGAGGGGGGAGACCCAGCATTTT.

The V and J genes are TRBV6-5 and TRBJ2-1; 10 nucleotides align to TRBD1. Looked up from germline, CDR1 is MNHEY and CDR2 is SVGAGI. This CDR3 has 15 amino acids. The V and J ends lost 6 bases and 6 bases, in that order; junction bases with no gene match: 8. The CDR3, as DNA: TGTGCCAGCAGGGCCGACAGGGGGCGCATCAATGAGCAGTTCTTC. Translation: CASRADRGRINEQFF.

This chain links TRBV5-1 with TRBJ1-4; D is unclear. V shed 0 bases and J shed 0 bases, with 6 bases lying between them. This CDR3 region has 15 residues. Germline CDR1 reads SGHRS; CDR2 reads YFSETQ. CDR3 nucleotide sequence: TGCGCCAGCAGCTTGGGAGATTCAACTAATGAAAAACTGTTTTTT. This gives the protein CASSLGDSTNEKLFF.

J is TRBJ2-5 and V is TRBV10-3, with 13 bases fitting TRBD2. The V segment lost 4 bases and the J segment 5 bases; nucleotides outside the gene matches: 4. The V gene's germline CDR1 is ENHRY and CDR2 SYGVKD. This CDR3 contains 15 residues. The CDR3 spells CAISASGLAGETQYF. Here the CDR3 DNA reads TGTGCCATCAGTGCCTCGGGACTAGCGGGGGAGACCCAGTACTTC.